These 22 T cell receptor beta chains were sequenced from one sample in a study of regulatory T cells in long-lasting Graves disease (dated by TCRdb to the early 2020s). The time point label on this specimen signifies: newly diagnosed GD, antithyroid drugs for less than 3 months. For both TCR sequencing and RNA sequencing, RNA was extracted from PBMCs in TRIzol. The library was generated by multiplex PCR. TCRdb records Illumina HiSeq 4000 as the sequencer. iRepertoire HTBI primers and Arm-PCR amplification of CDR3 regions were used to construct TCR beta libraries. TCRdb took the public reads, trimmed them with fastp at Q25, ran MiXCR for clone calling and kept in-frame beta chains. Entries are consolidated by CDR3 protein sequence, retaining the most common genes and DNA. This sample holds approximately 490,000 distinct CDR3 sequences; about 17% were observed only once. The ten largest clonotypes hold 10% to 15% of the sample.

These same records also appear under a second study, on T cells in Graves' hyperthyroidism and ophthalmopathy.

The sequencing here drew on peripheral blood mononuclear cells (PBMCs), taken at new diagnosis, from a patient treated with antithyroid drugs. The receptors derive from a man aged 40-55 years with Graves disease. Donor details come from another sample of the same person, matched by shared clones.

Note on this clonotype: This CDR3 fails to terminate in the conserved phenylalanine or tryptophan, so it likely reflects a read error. The CDR3 protein is CASSPTMSYGYTL. Written as DNA, the CDR3 is TGTGCCAGCAGCCCAACCATGAGCTATGGCTACACCCTC. The chain links TRBV5-5 to TRBJ1-2; no reliable D call. The CDR3 loop spans 13 amino acids. In germline, CDR1 is SGHKS, CDR2 YYEKEE (reference sequence). V shed 4 bases and J shed 4 bases, with 11 bases lying between them.

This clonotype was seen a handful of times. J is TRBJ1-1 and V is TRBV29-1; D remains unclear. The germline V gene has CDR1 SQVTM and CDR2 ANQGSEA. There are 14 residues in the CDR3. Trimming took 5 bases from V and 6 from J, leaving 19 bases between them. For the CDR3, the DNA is TGCAGCGTTTCACTTTTACATCCTATGTCTGAAGCTTTCTTT. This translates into CSVSLLHPMSEAFF.

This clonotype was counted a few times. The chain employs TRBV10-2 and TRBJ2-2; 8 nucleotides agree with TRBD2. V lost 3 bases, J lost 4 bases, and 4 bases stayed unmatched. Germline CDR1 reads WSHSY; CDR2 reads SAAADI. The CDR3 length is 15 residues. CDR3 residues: CASSEGAGVTGELFF. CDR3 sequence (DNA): TGCGCCAGCAGTGAAGGAGCGGGAGTCACCGGGGAGCTGTTTTTT.

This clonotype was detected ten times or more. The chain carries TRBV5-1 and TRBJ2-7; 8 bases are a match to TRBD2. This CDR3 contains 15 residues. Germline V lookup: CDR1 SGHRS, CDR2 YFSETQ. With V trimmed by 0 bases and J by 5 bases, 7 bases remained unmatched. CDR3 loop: CASSLEAGGGDEQYF. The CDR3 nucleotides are TGCGCCAGCAGCTTGGAGGCGGGAGGAGGGGACGAGCAGTACTTC.

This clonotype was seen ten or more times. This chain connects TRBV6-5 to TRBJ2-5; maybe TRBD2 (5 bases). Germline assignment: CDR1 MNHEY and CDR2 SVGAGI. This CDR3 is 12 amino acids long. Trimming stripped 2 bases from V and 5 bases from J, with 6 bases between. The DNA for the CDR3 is TGTGCCAGCAGTTACCCGGGGGAGACCCAGTACTTC. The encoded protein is CASSYPGETQYF.

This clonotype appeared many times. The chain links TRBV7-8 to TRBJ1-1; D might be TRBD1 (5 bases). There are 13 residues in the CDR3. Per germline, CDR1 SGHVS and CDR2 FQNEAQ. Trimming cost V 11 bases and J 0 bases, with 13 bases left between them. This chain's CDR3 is CAGKTEMNTEAFF. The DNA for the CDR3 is TGTGCCGGGAAGACAGAGATGAACACTGAAGCTTTCTTT.

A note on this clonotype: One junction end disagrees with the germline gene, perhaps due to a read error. The CDR3 reads CSARDLNLGLAGVVF. DNA for the CDR3: TGCAGTGCTAGAGACCTCAATCTAGGACTAGCGGGAGTGGTCTTC. This chain uses TRBV20-1 with TRBJ2-1, with 13 bases identical to TRBD2. This CDR3 is built from 15 residues. Germline CDR1 DFQATT, CDR2 SNEGSKA (reference sequence).

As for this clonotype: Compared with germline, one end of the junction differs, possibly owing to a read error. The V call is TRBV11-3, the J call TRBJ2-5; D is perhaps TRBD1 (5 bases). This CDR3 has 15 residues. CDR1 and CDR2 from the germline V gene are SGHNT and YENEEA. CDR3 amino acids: CASSLGGRLQETRYF. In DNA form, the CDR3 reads TGTGCCAGCAGCTTAGGGGGCCGGCTACAAGAGACCCGGTACTTC.

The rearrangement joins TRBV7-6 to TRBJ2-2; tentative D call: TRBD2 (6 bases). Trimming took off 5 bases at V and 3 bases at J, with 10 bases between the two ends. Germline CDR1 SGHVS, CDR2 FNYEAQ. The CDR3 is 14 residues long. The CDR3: CASSRDLYTGELFF. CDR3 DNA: TGTGCCAGCAGCCGGGACTTGTACACCGGGGAGCTGTTTTTT.

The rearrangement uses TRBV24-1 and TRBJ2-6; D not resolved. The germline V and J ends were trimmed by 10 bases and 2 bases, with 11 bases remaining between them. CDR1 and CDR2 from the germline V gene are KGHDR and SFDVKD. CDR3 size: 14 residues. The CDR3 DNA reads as TGTGCCACTGAATCGGCCCCTGGGGCCAACGTCCTGACTTTC. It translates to CATESAPGANVLTF.

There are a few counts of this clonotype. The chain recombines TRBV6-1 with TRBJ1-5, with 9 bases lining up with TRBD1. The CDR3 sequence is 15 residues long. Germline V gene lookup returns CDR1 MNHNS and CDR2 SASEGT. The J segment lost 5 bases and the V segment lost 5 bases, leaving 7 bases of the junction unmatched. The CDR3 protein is CASSTTGGIDQPQHF. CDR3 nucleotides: TGTGCCAGCAGTACCACAGGGGGCATCGATCAGCCCCAGCATTTT.

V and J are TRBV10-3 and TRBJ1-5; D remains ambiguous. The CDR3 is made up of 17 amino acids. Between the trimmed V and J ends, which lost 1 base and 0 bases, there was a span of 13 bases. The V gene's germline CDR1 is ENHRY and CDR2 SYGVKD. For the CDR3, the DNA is TGTGCCATCAGTGAGTTTCAGGTTCGTAATAGCAATCAGCCCCAGCATTTT. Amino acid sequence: CAISEFQVRNSNQPQHF.

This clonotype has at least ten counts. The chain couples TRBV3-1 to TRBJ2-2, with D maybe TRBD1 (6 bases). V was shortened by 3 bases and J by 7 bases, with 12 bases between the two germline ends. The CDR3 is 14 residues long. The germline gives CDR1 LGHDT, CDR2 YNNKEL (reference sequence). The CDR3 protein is CASSHGQGFGELFF. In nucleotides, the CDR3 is TGTGCCAGCAGCCACGGGCAGGGGTTCGGGGAGCTGTTTTTT.

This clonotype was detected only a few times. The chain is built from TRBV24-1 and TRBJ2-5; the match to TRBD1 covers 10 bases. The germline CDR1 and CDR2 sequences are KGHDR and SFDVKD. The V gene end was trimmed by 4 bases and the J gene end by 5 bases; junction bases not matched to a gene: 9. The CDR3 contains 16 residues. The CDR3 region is CATSDHGQGDRETQYF. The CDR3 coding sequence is TGTGCCACCAGTGACCACGGACAGGGGGATAGGGAGACCCAGTACTTC.

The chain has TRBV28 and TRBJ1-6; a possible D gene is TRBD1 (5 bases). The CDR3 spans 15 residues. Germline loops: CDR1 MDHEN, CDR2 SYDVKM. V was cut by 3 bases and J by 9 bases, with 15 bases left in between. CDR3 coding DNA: TGTGCCAGCAGTTTGGAGGGGATGGGGCGTTCACCCCTCCACTTT. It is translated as CASSLEGMGRSPLHF.

CDR3 protein: CASSRLTGEGGNEQFF. As DNA, the CDR3 is TGTGCCAGCAGCCGTCTGACAGGGGAAGGGGGAAATGAGCAGTTCTTC. This chain uses TRBV3-1 with TRBJ2-1, with 8 bases fitting TRBD1. V gave up 4 bases and J gave up 7 bases; unmatched junction bases: 12. This CDR3 has 16 residues. Germline V lookup: CDR1 LGHDT, CDR2 YNNKEL (reference sequence).

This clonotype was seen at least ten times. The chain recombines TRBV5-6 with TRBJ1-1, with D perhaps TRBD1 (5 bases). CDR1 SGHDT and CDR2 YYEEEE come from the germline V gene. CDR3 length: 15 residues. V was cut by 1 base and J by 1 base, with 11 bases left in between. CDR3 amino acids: CASSLFRAGNTEAFF. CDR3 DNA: TGTGCCAGCAGCTTGTTCAGGGCTGGGAACACTGAAGCTTTCTTT.

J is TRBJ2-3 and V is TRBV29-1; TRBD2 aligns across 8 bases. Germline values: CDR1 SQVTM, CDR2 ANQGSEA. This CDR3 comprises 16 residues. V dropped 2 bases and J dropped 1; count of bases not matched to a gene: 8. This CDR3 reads CSVECKRENGTDTQYF. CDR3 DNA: TGCAGCGTTGAATGTAAGCGGGAGAATGGCACAGATACGCAGTATTTT.

CDR3 in amino acids: CATPPRSRGLKTQYF. For the CDR3, the DNA is TGTGCCACCCCGCCCCGGTCCAGGGGGCTTAAGACCCAGTACTTC. The rearrangement joins TRBV24-1 to TRBJ2-5, with 8 bases fitting TRBD1. There are 15 residues in the CDR3. Germline V lookup: CDR1 KGHDR, CDR2 SFDVKD. The ends lost 9 bases at V and 6 bases at J; junction bases unmatched: 14.

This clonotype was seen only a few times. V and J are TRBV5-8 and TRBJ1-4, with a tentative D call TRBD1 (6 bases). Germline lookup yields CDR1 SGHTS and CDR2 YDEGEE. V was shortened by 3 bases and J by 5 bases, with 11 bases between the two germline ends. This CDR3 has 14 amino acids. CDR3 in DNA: TGTGCCAGCAGCTCCGGACAGCGGAATGAAAAACTGTTTTTT. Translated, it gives CASSSGQRNEKLFF.

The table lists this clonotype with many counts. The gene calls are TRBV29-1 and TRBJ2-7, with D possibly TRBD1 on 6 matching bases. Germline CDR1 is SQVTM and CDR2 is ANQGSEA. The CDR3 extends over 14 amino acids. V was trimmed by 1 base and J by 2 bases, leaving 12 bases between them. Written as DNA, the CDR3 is TGCAGCGTTGAAGTAGGGTACAGGGCCTACGAGCAGTACTTC. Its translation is CSVEVGYRAYEQYF.

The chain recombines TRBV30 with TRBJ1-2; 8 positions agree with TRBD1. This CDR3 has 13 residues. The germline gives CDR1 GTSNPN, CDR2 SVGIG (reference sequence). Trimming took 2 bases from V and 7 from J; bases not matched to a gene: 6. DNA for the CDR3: TGTGCCTGGAGTCCTTTGGGACAGGCTGGCTACACCTTC. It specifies CAWSPLGQAGYTF.